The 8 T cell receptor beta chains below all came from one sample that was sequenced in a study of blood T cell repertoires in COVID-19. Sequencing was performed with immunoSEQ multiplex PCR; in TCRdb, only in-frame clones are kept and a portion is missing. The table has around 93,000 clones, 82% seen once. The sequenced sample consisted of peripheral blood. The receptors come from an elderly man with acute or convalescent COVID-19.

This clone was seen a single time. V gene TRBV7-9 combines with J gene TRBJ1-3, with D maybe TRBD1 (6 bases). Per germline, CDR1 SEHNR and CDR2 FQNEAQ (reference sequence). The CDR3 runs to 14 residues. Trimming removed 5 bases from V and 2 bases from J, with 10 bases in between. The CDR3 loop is CASSEQGTGNTIYF. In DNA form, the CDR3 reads TGTGCCAGCAGCGAACAGGGAACTGGAAACACCATATATTTT.

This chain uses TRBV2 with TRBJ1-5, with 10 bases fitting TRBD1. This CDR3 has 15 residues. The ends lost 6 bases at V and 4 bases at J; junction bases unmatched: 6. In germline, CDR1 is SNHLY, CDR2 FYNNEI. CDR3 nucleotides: TGTGCCAGCAGATTGACAGGGGGCCGAAATCAGCCCCAGCATTTT. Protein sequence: CASRLTGGRNQPQHF.

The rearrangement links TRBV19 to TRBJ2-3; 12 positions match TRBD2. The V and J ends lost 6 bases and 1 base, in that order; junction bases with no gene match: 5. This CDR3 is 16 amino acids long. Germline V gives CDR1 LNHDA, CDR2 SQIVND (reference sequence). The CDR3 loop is CASRASGGVGTDTQYF. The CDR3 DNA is TGTGCCAGTAGGGCTAGCGGGGGGGTCGGCACAGATACGCAGTATTTT.

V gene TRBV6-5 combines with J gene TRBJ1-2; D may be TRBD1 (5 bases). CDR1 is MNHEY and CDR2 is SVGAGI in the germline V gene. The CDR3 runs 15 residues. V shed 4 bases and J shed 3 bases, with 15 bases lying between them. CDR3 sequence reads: CASSSGPQVDYGYTF. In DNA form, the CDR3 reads TGTGCCAGCAGTTCAGGTCCACAGGTGGACTATGGCTACACCTTC.

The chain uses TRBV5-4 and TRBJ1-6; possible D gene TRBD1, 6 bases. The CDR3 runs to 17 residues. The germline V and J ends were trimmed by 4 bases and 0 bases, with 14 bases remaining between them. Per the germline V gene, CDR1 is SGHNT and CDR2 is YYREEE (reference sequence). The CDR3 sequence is CASSTGQPSSYNSPLHF. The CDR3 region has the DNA TGTGCCAGCAGCACTGGACAGCCGAGCTCCTATAATTCACCCCTCCACTTT.

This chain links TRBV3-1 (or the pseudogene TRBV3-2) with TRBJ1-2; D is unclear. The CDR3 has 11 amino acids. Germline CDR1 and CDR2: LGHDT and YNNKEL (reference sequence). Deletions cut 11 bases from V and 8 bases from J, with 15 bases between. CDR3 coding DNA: TGTGCCGTCAGGAGGAGCGGGGGCTACACCTTC. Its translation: CAVRRSGGYTF.

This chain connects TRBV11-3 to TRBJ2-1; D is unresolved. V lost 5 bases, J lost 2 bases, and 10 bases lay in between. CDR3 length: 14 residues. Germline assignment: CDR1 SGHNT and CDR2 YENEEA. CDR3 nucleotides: TGTGCCAGCAGCCCGTCGAGGACCTACAATGAGCAGTTCTTC. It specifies CASSPSRTYNEQFF.

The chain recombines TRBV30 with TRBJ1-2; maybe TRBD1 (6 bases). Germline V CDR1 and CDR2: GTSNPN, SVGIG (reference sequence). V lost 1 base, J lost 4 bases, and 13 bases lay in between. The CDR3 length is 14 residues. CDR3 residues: CAWSEGGLSYGYTF. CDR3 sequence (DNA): TGTGCCTGGAGTGAAGGGGGATTATCCTATGGCTACACCTTC.